Listed here are 26 T cell receptor beta chains from one sample, sequenced in a study of blood T cell repertoires in COVID-19. The protocol was immunoSEQ multiplex PCR, while the TCRdb copy is restricted to in-frame clones and leaves out a portion. This table has about 180,000 clones, around 83% appearing once. Sample: peripheral blood. Receptors were obtained from a woman in her 70s with COVID-19, enrolled during active disease.

The chain joins TRBV5-6 to TRBJ1-5; 10 bases are a match to TRBD1. Unmatched junction bases numbered 6, after V lost 3 bases and J lost 6 bases. The germline V gene encodes CDR1 SGHDT and CDR2 YYEEEE. The CDR3 is made up of 15 amino acids. CDR3 residues: CASSWVRDRGQPQHF. CDR3 sequence (DNA): TGTGCCAGCAGCTGGGTCCGGGACAGGGGTCAGCCCCAGCATTTT.

V is TRBV4-2 and J is TRBJ2-7; D call uncertain. Germline CDR1 is LGHNA and CDR2 is YNFKEQ. CDR3 size: 14 residues. V gave up 0 bases and J gave up 0 bases, with 6 bases separating them. The CDR3 DNA reads TGTGCCAGCAGCCAAGATTCGTCCTCCTACGAGCAGTACTTC. This codes for CASSQDSSSYEQYF.

The V gene is TRBV28, the J gene TRBJ2-1; 10 nucleotides agree with TRBD2. Per the germline V gene, CDR1 is MDHEN and CDR2 is SYDVKM. The CDR3 has 16 amino acids. V lost 2 bases and J lost 4; bases outside the gene matches: 5. CDR3 nucleotide sequence: TGTGCCAGCAGTTTAGCTAGCGGGGGAAAATACAATGAGCAGTTCTTC. As protein: CASSLASGGKYNEQFF. Full variable domain (outside the CDR3, taken from reference TRBV28 and TRBJ2-1): DVKVTQSSRYLVKRTGEKVFLECVQDMDHENMFWYRQDPGLGLRLIYFSYDVKMKEKGDIPEGYSVSREKKERFSLILESASTNQTSMYLCASSLASGGKYNEQFFGPGTRLTVL.

The chain is built from TRBV7-9 and TRBJ1-5, with 8 bases aligning to TRBD1. CDR3 length equals 16 residues. Germline CDR1 is SEHNR and CDR2 is FQNEAQ (reference sequence). V shed 5 bases, J shed 7 bases, and the junction held 13 bases outside the gene matches. The CDR3 loop is CASSGEAGGARQPQHF. The CDR3, as DNA: TGTGCCAGCAGCGGAGAAGCAGGGGGCGCCAGGCAGCCCCAGCATTTT. Full variable domain (remainder filled in from reference TRBV7-9 and TRBJ1-5): DTGVSQNPRHKITKRGQNVTFRCDPISEHNRLYWYRQTLGQGPEFLTYFQNEAQLEKSRLLSDRFSAERPKGSFSTLEIQRTEQGDSAMYLCASSGEAGGARQPQHFGDGTRLSIL.

This clone appeared a single time. V and J are TRBV18 and TRBJ2-2; TRBD2 matches at 13 bases. The CDR3 loop spans 17 amino acids. Germline V gives CDR1 KGHSH, CDR2 LQKENI. V lost 3 bases, J lost 4 bases, and 5 bases stayed unmatched. The CDR3: CASSPLGLAGVTGELFF. The CDR3 DNA is TGTGCCAGCTCACCCTTAGGACTAGCGGGAGTCACCGGGGAGCTGTTTTTT.

The chain links TRBV24-1 to TRBJ2-1; TRBD2 agrees at 8 bases. Germline trimming cut 6 bases from V and 2 bases from J; bases unmatched to any gene: 2. This CDR3 has 14 amino acids. CDR1 is KGHDR and CDR2 is SFDVKD in the germline V gene. The CDR3 sequence: CATSTGGAYNEQFF. CDR3 sequence (DNA): TGTGCCACCAGTACGGGAGGGGCCTACAATGAGCAGTTCTTC.

V gene TRBV24-1 combines with J gene TRBJ2-1, with TRBD2 as a possible D gene (5 bases). Trimming cost V 0 bases and J 9 bases, with 14 bases left between them. The CDR3 loop spans 15 amino acids. Per germline, CDR1 KGHDR and CDR2 SFDVKD. The DNA of the CDR3 is TGTGCCACCAGTGATTTGCCTGCGGGCCGGTTTGAGCAGTTCTTC. Its translation: CATSDLPAGRFEQFF.

The sample holds one count of this clone. This chain connects TRBV6-5 to TRBJ2-2; possibly TRBD2 for D (5 bases). Germline V gene sequence: CDR1 MNHEY, CDR2 SVGAGI. Between the trimmed V and J ends, which lost 9 bases and 5 bases, there was a span of 13 bases. This CDR3 region has 13 residues. This CDR3 reads CASQIGGTGELFF. CDR3 coding DNA: TGTGCCAGTCAAATTGGAGGTACCGGGGAGCTGTTTTTT.

The chain carries TRBV28 and TRBJ2-3, with TRBD2 identical over 7 bases. The CDR3 covers 14 residues. Trimming removed 7 bases from V and 5 bases from J; junction bases left unmatched: 9. Germline loops: CDR1 MDHEN, CDR2 SYDVKM. CDR3 sequence reads: CASTPVGGKDTQYF. The CDR3 nucleotides are TGTGCCAGCACCCCCGTCGGGGGGAAAGATACGCAGTATTTT.

The chain is built from TRBV19 and TRBJ2-2; D gene unclear. The V gene lost 5 bases and the J gene lost 1 base, with 8 bases spanning the gap. Per germline, CDR1 LNHDA and CDR2 SQIVND (reference sequence). CDR3 length: 14 residues. Here the CDR3 DNA reads TGTGCCAGTAGTTACAGTCGGAACACCGGGGAGCTGTTTTTT. It is translated as CASSYSRNTGELFF. Complete variable domain (other parts from reference TRBV19 and TRBJ2-2): DGGITQSPKYLFRKEGQNVTLSCEQNLNHDAMYWYRQDPGQGLRLIYYSQIVNDFQKGDIAEGYSVSREKKESFPLTVTSAQKNPTAFYLCASSYSRNTGELFFGEGSRLTVL.

V and J are TRBV27 and TRBJ1-2, with 12 positions matching TRBD1. Germline CDR1 is MNHEY and CDR2 is SMNVEV (reference sequence). The CDR3 is 15 residues long. Losses at the gene ends were 1 base for V and 7 bases for J; bases not matched to a gene: 4. The CDR3 spells CASSLFMGQGAGYTF. In nucleotides, the CDR3 is TGTGCCAGCAGTTTATTTATGGGACAGGGGGCTGGCTACACCTTC.

This clone was seen more than once but under ten times. The chain is built from TRBV2 and TRBJ2-1; TRBD1 agrees at 7 bases. Germline CDR1 and CDR2: SNHLY and FYNNEI. After removal of 7 bases from V and 9 bases from J, the junction contained 9 bases not matched to a gene. The CDR3 has 13 amino acids. This chain's CDR3 is CASNSRQGGEQFF. The CDR3 DNA sequence: TGTGCCAGCAACTCTAGACAGGGTGGTGAGCAGTTCTTC.

The chain joins TRBV7-3 to TRBJ1-3, with a tentative D call TRBD1 (6 bases). This CDR3 has 15 amino acids. V was clipped by 4 bases and J by 1 base, with 11 bases between them. Germline CDR1 reads SGHTA; CDR2 reads FQGTGA. The CDR3 sequence: CASSSTGNSGNTIYF. DNA of the CDR3: TGTGCCAGCAGCTCCACAGGGAATTCTGGAAACACCATATATTTT.

The genes are TRBV2 and TRBJ2-7; 10 nucleotides line up with TRBD2. V was clipped by 4 bases and J by 2 bases; unmatched bases: 2. CDR3 length equals 14 residues. CDR1 and CDR2 (germline): SNHLY, FYNNEI. The CDR3 region has the DNA TGTGCCAGCAGTGCACTAGCGGGGCCCTACGAGCAGTACTTC. As protein: CASSALAGPYEQYF. Based on the CDR3 plus reference TRBV2 and TRBJ2-7, the full variable domain is EPEVTQTPSHQVTQMGQEVILRCVPISNHLYFYWYRQILGQKVEFLVSFYNNEISEKSEIFDDQFSVERPDGSNFTLKIRSTKLEDSAMYFCASSALAGPYEQYFGPGTRLTVT.

The chain is built from TRBV3-1 (or the pseudogene TRBV3-2) and TRBJ2-5, with a possible D match to TRBD2 (5 bases). The CDR3 runs to 12 residues. V dropped 4 bases and J dropped 12 bases, with 15 bases sitting between them. The germline V gene encodes CDR1 LGHDT and CDR2 YNNKEL (reference sequence). The CDR3: CASSPTDERKYF. The CDR3 region has the DNA TGTGCCAGCAGCCCAACAGATGAGCGGAAGTACTTC.

This sequence joins TRBV27 and TRBJ2-7; 12 positions agree with TRBD2. The CDR3 is made up of 19 amino acids. The germline gives CDR1 MNHEY, CDR2 SMNVEV (reference sequence). V gave up 5 bases and J gave up 0 bases; unmatched junction bases: 14. For the CDR3, the DNA is TGTGCCAGCAGTCGTGGGGGGGGCATGACTAGCGGGAGCTCCTACGAGCAGTACTTC. Translating it yields CASSRGGGMTSGSSYEQYF.

The V and J genes are TRBV28 and TRBJ1-1; perhaps TRBD1 as D (5 bases). Deletions cut 6 bases from V and 6 bases from J, with 17 bases between. The CDR3 length is 14 residues. Germline V CDR1 and CDR2: MDHEN, SYDVKM. The CDR3 region is CASRWGGVIAEAFF. CDR3 in DNA: TGTGCCAGCAGATGGGGGGGGGTAATAGCTGAAGCTTTCTTT. Drawing the rest from reference TRBV28 and TRBJ1-1, the complete variable domain is DVKVTQSSRYLVKRTGEKVFLECVQDMDHENMFWYRQDPGLGLRLIYFSYDVKMKEKGDIPEGYSVSREKKERFSLILESASTNQTSMYLCASRWGGVIAEAFFGQGTRLTVV.

This chain links TRBV24-1 with TRBJ2-1, with D possibly being TRBD2 (6 bases). Trimming took 5 bases from V and 0 from J, leaving 10 bases between them. The germline V gene encodes CDR1 KGHDR and CDR2 SFDVKD. The CDR3 extends over 15 amino acids. This CDR3 is CATSGAGFSYNEQFF. CDR3 bases: TGTGCCACCAGTGGGGCGGGGTTCTCCTACAATGAGCAGTTCTTC.

This chain joins TRBV10-3 and TRBJ1-1; 8 bases are shared with TRBD1. The CDR3 contains 14 residues. Germline lookup yields CDR1 ENHRY and CDR2 SYGVKD. V was clipped by 11 bases and J by 5 bases; unmatched bases: 13. The chain's CDR3 is CAVKGQVGETEAFF. CDR3 sequence (DNA): TGTGCCGTCAAGGGACAGGTGGGAGAGACTGAAGCTTTCTTT.

The chain is built from TRBV3-1 (or the pseudogene TRBV3-2) and TRBJ2-5; the match to TRBD2 covers 10 bases. This CDR3 has 15 amino acids. Germline CDR1 and CDR2: LGHDT and YNNKEL (reference sequence). The V segment lost 1 base and the J segment 1 base; nucleotides outside the gene matches: 0. CDR3 region: CASSQGTSGQETQYF. CDR3 DNA sequence: TGTGCCAGCAGCCAAGGGACTAGCGGCCAAGAGACCCAGTACTTC.

CDR3 residues: CASSRPGQGQPQHF. DNA for the CDR3: TGTGCCAGCAGCCGACCGGGACAGGGACAGCCCCAGCATTTT. The rearrangement links TRBV6-2 or TRBV6-3 to TRBJ1-5; 9 nucleotides match TRBD1. CDR3 length equals 14 residues. V was pared by 6 bases and J by 7 bases, with 7 bases of the junction left unmatched. Germline assignment: CDR1 MNHEY and CDR2 SVGEGT.

This chain joins TRBV16 and TRBJ1-6; 8 positions agree with TRBD1. The CDR3 is made up of 15 amino acids. Germline V gene data show CDR1 as KGHSY and CDR2 as FQNENV. Unmatched junction bases numbered 15, after V lost 7 bases and J lost 13 bases. The CDR3 region has the DNA TGTGCCAGCACCCTCGACGGACAGGGCTCTGTTCCCCTCCACTTT. It translates to CASTLDGQGSVPLHF.

The V and J genes are TRBV25-1 and TRBJ2-7; TRBD2 aligns across 9 bases. CDR3 length equals 15 residues. Germline CDR1 and CDR2: MGHDK and SYGVNS. V was clipped by 5 bases and J by 3 bases; unmatched bases: 8. Here the CDR3 reads CASSPSTSGLYEQYF. In DNA, the CDR3 is TGTGCCAGCAGTCCCTCTACTAGCGGGCTCTACGAGCAGTACTTC.

The CDR3 DNA sequence: TGTGCCAGCAGTAGGGACAGGGTCGGCTACACCTTC. The encoded protein is CASSRDRVGYTF. The gene calls are TRBV6-6 and TRBJ1-2; 9 nucleotides agree with TRBD1. There are 12 residues in the CDR3. Per the germline V gene, CDR1 is MNHNY and CDR2 is SVGAGI (reference sequence). With 5 bases clipped from V and 8 bases from J, the junction kept 3 bases outside the gene matches.

This clone was counted a few times. This chain connects TRBV5-5 to TRBJ1-2; 8 bases map to TRBD1. Germline values: CDR1 SGHKS, CDR2 YYEKEE (reference sequence). The trim removed 4 bases at V and 8 bases at J, leaving 7 bases unmatched. This CDR3 has 13 amino acids. The CDR3 coding sequence is TGTGCCAGCAGCCCGGACAGGGATTGGGGCTACACCTTC. Translating gives CASSPDRDWGYTF.

J is TRBJ2-1 and V is TRBV9, with TRBD1 matching 7 bases. Germline CDR1 is SGDLS and CDR2 is YYNGEE. V shed 0 bases, J shed 3 bases, and the junction held 3 bases outside the gene matches. This CDR3 is 15 amino acids long. CDR3 protein: CASSVETGFYNEQFF. CDR3 bases: TGTGCCAGCAGCGTAGAGACAGGGTTCTACAATGAGCAGTTCTTC.